Presented here are 7 T cell receptor beta chains from one specimen sequenced in a study of cytomegalovirus exposure and HLA in healthy donors. Produced via immunoSEQ multiplex PCR; TCRdb's table is partial and in-frame only. Altogether some 140,000 clones are present, roughly four fifths being singletons, with the ten largest covering 1.4% to 1.5%. The source material was PBMCs. These TCRs come from a woman in her 30s in good health and CMV-seronegative.

The chain is built from TRBV2 and TRBJ2-1, with TRBD1 as a possible D gene (6 bases). CDR1 and CDR2 from the germline V gene are SNHLY and FYNNEI. V was pared by 8 bases and J by 7 bases, with 9 bases between. The length of the CDR3 is 11 residues. The CDR3 coding sequence is TGTGCCAGCTTAGGGGGTAATGAGCAGTTCTTC. Its protein product is CASLGGNEQFF.

This chain links TRBV5-4 with TRBJ1-2, with D perhaps matching TRBD1 (5 bases). Trimming stripped 0 bases from V and 1 base from J, with 10 bases between. The germline gives CDR1 SGHNT, CDR2 YYREEE (reference sequence). The CDR3 extends over 15 amino acids. DNA of the CDR3: TGTGCCAGCAGCTTGGATCAGGGTTATAACTATGGCTACACCTTC. Translating gives CASSLDQGYNYGYTF.

The V gene is TRBV5-6, the J gene TRBJ1-4, with D maybe TRBD1 (6 bases). This CDR3 comprises 16 residues. Trimming shortened V by 0 bases and J by 3 bases, and 12 bases separated the two germline ends. Germline CDR1 and CDR2: SGHDT and YYEEEE. The chain's CDR3 is CASSLDRVAANEKLFF. The CDR3 DNA is TGTGCCAGCAGCTTGGACAGGGTGGCAGCTAATGAAAAACTGTTTTTT.

The J gene is TRBJ2-7, the V gene TRBV5-4; TRBD2 matches at 14 bases. The J segment lost 0 bases and the V segment lost 3 bases, leaving 8 bases of the junction unmatched. The CDR3 consists of 18 residues. The germline gives CDR1 SGHNT, CDR2 YYREEE (reference sequence). The CDR3 coding sequence is TGTGCCAGCAGCTACCCGGGACTAGCGGGGGCTAACTCCTACGAGCAGTACTTC. Translated: CASSYPGLAGANSYEQYF.

J is TRBJ1-5 and V is TRBV5-1; D may be TRBD1 (5 bases). CDR1 is SGHRS and CDR2 is YFSETQ in the germline V gene. The CDR3 runs 13 residues. Trimming stripped 1 base from V and 7 bases from J, with 9 bases between. CDR3 in amino acids: CASSLSEGQPQHF. CDR3 nucleotide sequence: TGCGCCAGCAGCTTGTCGGAGGGGCAGCCCCAGCATTTT. Drawing the rest from reference TRBV5-1 and TRBJ1-5, the complete variable domain is KAGVTQTPRYLIKTRGQQVTLSCSPISGHRSVSWYQQTPGQGLQFLFEYFSETQRNKGNFPGRFSGRQFSNSRSEMNVSTLELGDSALYLCASSLSEGQPQHFGDGTRLSIL.

This chain joins TRBV4-2 and TRBJ1-6, with unresolved D. The germline V gene encodes CDR1 LGHNA and CDR2 YNFKEQ. The CDR3 totals 16 residues. Trimming pared 1 base from V and 7 bases from J, leaving 14 bases between. The CDR3 nucleotides are TGTGCCAGCAGCCAAGTGGCGGGGAGCGAGAATTCACCCCTCCACTTT. Translation gives CASSQVAGSENSPLHF.

The J gene is TRBJ2-2, the V gene TRBV2; 10 bases fit TRBD1. The germline V gene has CDR1 SNHLY and CDR2 FYNNEI. The ends lost 9 bases at V and 7 bases at J; junction bases unmatched: 5. This CDR3 contains 13 residues. CDR3 sequence (DNA): TGTGCCAGTGGGACAGGGGTTATCGGGGAGCTGTTTTTT. Translated, it gives CASGTGVIGELFF. Together with reference TRBV2 and TRBJ2-2, the CDR3 gives the full variable domain: EPEVTQTPSHQVTQMGQEVILRCVPISNHLYFYWYRQILGQKVEFLVSFYNNEISEKSEIFDDQFSVERPDGSNFTLKIRSTKLEDSAMYFCASGTGVIGELFFGEGSRLTVL.